The source of this T cell receptor (beta chain) is a study of beta chain features in type 1 diabetes. Overall study results and limits: Researchers cautioned that cDNA sequencing could over-represent cells with high TCR expression.

Points on this clone: Antigen unknown.

The V end lost 6 bases, the J end lost 6 bases, and 14 bases lay between the germline ends. The CDR3 length is 13 residues. Germline loops: CDR1 KGHSH, CDR2 LQKENI. Expressed TCRB transcripts were sequenced because the entire RNA isolate underwent reverse transcription. Libraries were prepared by immunoSEQ multiplex PCR; TCRdb keeps only in-frame clonotypes and omits some of them. This table has about 240,000 clones, 25% to 30% appearing once. Sequencing input: central memory CD4+ T cells from blood. The TCR was taken from a man in his thirties or forties in good health. The V gene is TRBV18, the J gene TRBJ1-2; possible D gene TRBD1, 6 bases. CDR3 coding DNA: TGTGCCAGCTCGCCTCAGGGGACGCATGGCTACACCTTC. The encoded protein is CASSPQGTHGYTF. The full variable domain, with the rest looked up from reference TRBV18 and TRBJ1-2, is NAGVMQNPRHLVRRRGQEARLRCSPMKGHSHVYWYRQLPEEGLKFMVYLQKENIIDESGMPKERFSAEFPKEGPSILRIQQVVRGDSAAYFCASSPQGTHGYTFGSGTRLTVV.